Listed below are T cell receptor beta chains from one sample, sequenced in a study of Graves' ophthalmopathy and Graves' hyperthyroidism. MiXCR, applied by TCRdb to the multiplex PCR reads, yields one record per CDR3 protein. The top ten hold over 8% of the sample, which has approximately 480,000 distinct CDR3 sequences, approximately 15% seen once. The sequenced sample consisted of blood. The receptors originated from a woman in her 30s with Graves' ophthalmopathy. CDR3s include the opening cysteine and the closing phenylalanine or tryptophan. The D gene is left open where the match is weak. Some rows have no size entry. The others give once, few or many, or a class for an expanded clone.

J gene: TRBJ1-5; clone size: many; V gene: TRBV9; D gene: -; CDR3 DNA: TGTGCCAGCAGCTCCAGGGCCAATCAGCCCCAGCATTTT; CDR3 protein: CASSSRANQPQHF
J gene: TRBJ2-7; clone size: many; V gene: TRBV6-2/TRBV6-3; D gene: -; CDR3 DNA: TGTGCCAGCAGTTACTCAAGTCTTGATGGCGGATCCTATCAGCAGTACTTC; CDR3 protein: CASSYSSLDGGSYQQYF
J gene: TRBJ2-5; clone size: few; V gene: TRBV5-1; D gene: TRBD2; CDR3 DNA: TGCGCCAGCAGCTTGGTTTACGGGGGGCAAGAGACCCAGTACTTC; CDR3 protein: CASSLVYGGQETQYF
J gene: TRBJ1-5; clone size: many; V gene: TRBV27; D gene: TRBD1; CDR3 DNA: TGTGCCAGCAGTGCTACAGGGGCTGCTCAGCCCCAGCATTTT; CDR3 protein: CASSATGAAQPQHF
J gene: TRBJ2-7; clone size: many; V gene: TRBV9; D gene: TRBD2; CDR3 DNA: TGTGCCAGCAGCGTAGGGCTAGCGGGACCGTACGAGCAGTACTTC; CDR3 protein: CASSVGLAGPYEQYF
J gene: TRBJ1-5; clone size: -; V gene: TRBV4-1; D gene: TRBD1; CDR3 DNA: TGCGCCAGCAGCCTCACACAGGGGACCAATCAGCCCCAGCATTTT; CDR3 protein: CASSLTQGTNQPQHF
J gene: TRBJ1-3; clone size: many; V gene: TRBV25-1; D gene: -; CDR3 DNA: TGTGCCAGCAGTGGGGCGGGGGCCGCTAGCTCTGGAAACACCATATATTTT; CDR3 protein: CASSGAGAASSGNTIYF
J gene: TRBJ2-7; clone size: many; V gene: TRBV10-3; D gene: TRBD1; CDR3 DNA: TGTGCCATCGTGACTGGACAGGGGCCCTACGAGCAGTACTTC; CDR3 protein: CAIVTGQGPYEQYF
J gene: TRBJ1-1; clone size: many; V gene: TRBV12-3/TRBV12-4; D gene: -; CDR3 DNA: TGTGCCAGCAGTCTAGGCTATAAATCGGGGTTCCCTGAAGCTTTCTTT; CDR3 protein: CASSLGYKSGFPEAFF
J gene: TRBJ1-1; clone size: many; V gene: TRBV7-6; D gene: -; CDR3 DNA: TGTGCCAGCAGCCCTGGAGGAACGGACCGTGAAGCTTTCTTT; CDR3 protein: CASSPGGTDREAFF
J gene: TRBJ2-7; clone size: many; V gene: TRBV6-5; D gene: TRBD2; CDR3 DNA: TGTGCCAGCCGCGGGGGGGGGGACCACGAGCAGTACTTC; CDR3 protein: CASRGGGDHEQYF
J gene: TRBJ2-7; clone size: many; V gene: TRBV5-1; D gene: -; CDR3 DNA: TGCGCCAGCAGCTTGGCTGTCAGTGCCTACGAGCAGTACTTC; CDR3 protein: CASSLAVSAYEQYF
J gene: TRBJ2-4; clone size: -; V gene: TRBV27; D gene: TRBD1; CDR3 DNA: TGTGCCAGCAGTTTTCAGGGGGCGACCAAAAACATTCAGTACTTC; CDR3 protein: CASSFQGATKNIQYF
J gene: TRBJ1-3; clone size: many; V gene: TRBV9; D gene: -; CDR3 DNA: TGTGCCAGCAGCTCCGGTGGAAGTCACTCTGGAAACACCATATATTTT; CDR3 protein: CASSSGGSHSGNTIYF
J gene: TRBJ2-2; clone size: -; V gene: TRBV12-3/TRBV12-4; D gene: -; CDR3 DNA: TGTGCCAGCAGTCCTCCGACCCATCACGGGGAGCTGTTTTTT; CDR3 protein: CASSPPTHHGELFF
J gene: TRBJ2-4; clone size: -; V gene: TRBV27; D gene: TRBD1; CDR3 DNA: TGTGCCAGCAGCCAAGATCCCCAGGGGGCTATTCAGTACTTC; CDR3 protein: CASSQDPQGAIQYF
J gene: TRBJ1-2; clone size: -; V gene: TRBV4-1; D gene: -; CDR3 DNA: TGCGCCAGCAGCCAAGTTGTCTTTAACTATGGCTACACCTTC; CDR3 protein: CASSQVVFNYGYTF
J gene: TRBJ2-7; clone size: many; V gene: TRBV13; D gene: -; CDR3 DNA: TGTGCCAGCAGCTTACCCGGACGGTCTTACGAGCAGTACTTC; CDR3 protein: CASSLPGRSYEQYF
J gene: TRBJ2-7; clone size: many; V gene: TRBV28; D gene: TRBD2; CDR3 DNA: TGTGCCAGTACACCGGGGGGGGCTAACGGTTTGATCGAGCAGTACTTC; CDR3 protein: CASTPGGANGLIEQYF
J gene: TRBJ2-2; clone size: many; V gene: TRBV20-1; D gene: -; CDR3 DNA: TGCAGTGCTAGAAGTGACAGGTGGAACACCGGGGAGCTGTTTTTT; CDR3 protein: CSARSDRWNTGELFF
J gene: TRBJ2-2; clone size: -; V gene: TRBV5-1; D gene: TRBD1; CDR3 DNA: TGCGCCAGCAGCCCAGGGACAGGGTGGAGCACCGGGGAGCTGTTTTTT; CDR3 protein: CASSPGTGWSTGELFF
J gene: TRBJ2-6; clone size: -; V gene: TRBV3-1; D gene: -; CDR3 DNA: TGTGCCAGCAGCCACACAACAGGGAAGTCTGGGGCCAACGTCCTGACTTTC; CDR3 protein: CASSHTTGKSGANVLTF
J gene: TRBJ2-2; clone size: many; V gene: TRBV6-1; D gene: TRBD1; CDR3 DNA: TGTGCCAGCAGTGAGCTTACAGGGGGCACCGGGGAGCTGTTTTTT; CDR3 protein: CASSELTGGTGELFF
J gene: TRBJ2-5; clone size: many; V gene: TRBV11-2; D gene: TRBD1; CDR3 DNA: TGTGCCAGCAGCCCCCCGGGACAGGGGGCGGGAAGAGAGACCCAGTACTTC; CDR3 protein: CASSPPGQGAGRETQYF